This T cell receptor (beta chain) was profiled in a study of regulatory T cells in long-lasting Graves disease. Described time point: newly diagnosed GD, antithyroid drugs for less than 3 months. Construction of the TCR library relied on RNA isolated from PBMCs. Arm-PCR of CDR3 regions with iRepertoire HTBI primers generated TCR beta libraries. TCRdb reanalysed the multiplex PCR reads using MiXCR and keeps one entry per CDR3 protein. The profile shows 500,000 or so distinct CDR3 sequences, 15% to 20% of them singletons. Study-level points and caveats: There were preferences for TRBV28, TRBJ1-2 and TRBJ2-5 in persistent disease. Clonotypes that were public and shared totalled about 2,500 in persistent patients versus roughly 1,000 in new patients. Newly diagnosed patients had higher TCR diversity than persistent Graves' patients did.

There are 15 residues in the CDR3. Germline trimming cut 5 bases from V and 2 bases from J; bases unmatched to any gene: 6. The germline V gene has CDR1 SGHRS and CDR2 YFSETQ. Concerning this clonotype itself: Its antigen remains unidentified.

These same records also appear under a second study, on T cells in Graves' hyperthyroidism and ophthalmopathy. This second study says: HTBI primers were employed in a first-round RT-PCR of the TCR CDR3.

The chain recombines TRBV5-1 with TRBJ2-7; 11 bases match TRBD2. The specimen was peripheral blood mononuclear cells (PBMCs), collected at new diagnosis, from a patient treated with antithyroid drugs. The receptor was derived from a middle-aged man with Graves disease. In DNA, the CDR3 is TGCGCCAGCAGGGCGACTAGCGGGACCCCCTACGAGCAGTACTTC. It translates to CASRATSGTPYEQYF. Looking up the rest from reference TRBV5-1 and TRBJ2-7 gives the full variable domain: KAGVTQTPRYLIKTRGQQVTLSCSPISGHRSVSWYQQTPGQGLQFLFEYFSETQRNKGNFPGRFSGRQFSNSRSEMNVSTLELGDSALYLCASRATSGTPYEQYFGPGTRLTVT.